The rows below give T cell receptor beta chains drawn from one sample of a study of T cells in Graves' hyperthyroidism and ophthalmopathy. TCRdb itself ran the multiplex PCR reads through MiXCR, one entry per CDR3 protein. The data contain approximately 300,000 distinct CDR3 sequences, around 15% of them singletons. Sequenced: blood. Receptors were obtained from a woman aged 55-70 years with Graves' ophthalmopathy. The CDR3 runs from the conserved cysteine through the conserved F or W. The D gene is left open where the match is weak. Rows may omit the clone size; those that give it use once, few, many or a size class.

TRBV20-1	TRBD1	many	TRBJ2-7	TGCAGTGCTACCCCCGGGACAGGGGGCTGGGAGCAGTACTTC	CSATPGTGGWEQYF
TRBV7-9	.	.	TRBJ2-2	TGTGCCAGCAGCTTCCGCTTAAGGAACACCGGGGAGCTGTTTTTT	CASSFRLRNTGELFF
TRBV6-2/TRBV6-3	.	many	TRBJ2-7	TGTGCCAGCAGTTACGGAGGTCGAGAGCAGTACTTC	CASSYGGREQYF
TRBV5-1	.	.	TRBJ1-3	TGTGCCAGCAGCTTGGGCCATGGAAACACCATATATTTT	CASSLGHGNTIYF
TRBV27	.	.	TRBJ2-6	TGTGCCAGCAGTTTAATTTCACACTCTGGGGCCAACGTCCTGACTTTC	CASSLISHSGANVLTF
TRBV27	TRBD2	.	TRBJ2-7	TGTGCCAGCGGTGCGTATAGCGGGGATCCCTACGAGCAGTACTTC	CASGAYSGDPYEQYF
TRBV6-1	.	many	TRBJ2-1	TGTGCCAGCAGTGATCGGGAGAGCTCCTACAATGAGCAGTTCTTC	CASSDRESSYNEQFF
TRBV4-1	.	.	TRBJ2-3	TGCGCCAGCAGCCAAGAACAGGGTTTGACAGATACGCAGTATTTT	CASSQEQGLTDTQYF
TRBV9	TRBD1	.	TRBJ2-6	TGTGCCAGCAGCCGGACAGGGGATGGGGCCAACGTCCTGACTTTC	CASSRTGDGANVLTF
TRBV19	.	.	TRBJ2-3	TGTGCCAGTAGTAGATCAGTGAAAACTAGCACAGATACGCAGTATTTT	CASSRSVKTSTDTQYF
TRBV5-1	.	many	TRBJ2-3	TGCGCCAGCAGCAAGACCACAGATACGCAGTATTTT	CASSKTTDTQYF
TRBV18	.	.	TRBJ2-1	TGTGCCAGCTCACCATTCGCCGGGAGCGCCTACAATGAGCAGTTCTTC	CASSPFAGSAYNEQFF
TRBV14	.	few	TRBJ2-6	TGTGCCAGCAGCCAAGATGTGGGCGCGTTTTCCGGGGCCAACGTCCTGACTTTC	CASSQDVGAFSGANVLTF
TRBV6-1	TRBD1	few	TRBJ1-2	TGTGCCAGCAGTCCACAGGGGCTCTATGGCTACACCTTC	CASSPQGLYGYTF
TRBV5-1	TRBD2	few	TRBJ2-1	TGCGCCAGCAGCGTGCCAGGACTAGCGGGAGGTGAGCAGTTCTTC	CASSVPGLAGGEQFF
TRBV20-1	.	.	TRBJ1-2	TGCAGTGCTAGTAGAGGGGACTACGGCTACACCTTC	CSASRGDYGYTF
TRBV15	TRBD1	many	TRBJ1-5	TGTGCCACCCAGCCGACAGGGACCACAAATCAGCCCCAGCATTTT	CATQPTGTTNQPQHF
TRBV24-1	.	many	TRBJ2-1	TGTGCCACCAGTAAAACGGGGGGCGACAGTGAGCAGTTCTTC	CATSKTGGDSEQFF
TRBV15	TRBD1	many	TRBJ1-2	TGTGCCACCAGCAGAACCGGGACAGATTATGGCTACACCTTC	CATSRTGTDYGYTF
TRBV7-2	.	.	TRBJ1-1	TGTGCCAGCAGCTTTCGGGGCGCTACTGAAGCTTTCTTT	CASSFRGATEAFF
TRBV6-1	TRBD1	many	TRBJ2-3	TGTGCCAGCAGGTACAGGGGATCGACAGATACGCAGTATTTT	CASRYRGSTDTQYF
TRBV4-3	TRBD1	few	TRBJ1-1	TGCGCCAGCAGCCAACGGACAGGGGAGAACACTGAAGCTTTCTTT	CASSQRTGENTEAFF
TRBV5-1	.	many	TRBJ1-1	TGCGCCAGCAGCTCGGACAGTATGAACACTGAAGCTTTCTTT	CASSSDSMNTEAFF
TRBV9	TRBD2	many	TRBJ2-7	TGTGCCAGCAGCCCGGGGACTAGTTTCTACGAGCAGTACTTC	CASSPGTSFYEQYF
TRBV5-1	.	.	TRBJ1-1	TGCGCCAGCAGCTTGTCCGGGGACACTGAAGCTTTCTTT	CASSLSGDTEAFF
TRBV6-1	.	few	TRBJ2-7	TGTGCCAGCAGCACAGGGACGGCCACCTCCTACGAGCAGTACTTC	CASSTGTATSYEQYF
TRBV6-4	.	many	TRBJ1-2	TGTGCCAGCAGTGACCCGGGTCTACTATATGGCTACACCTTC	CASSDPGLLYGYTF
TRBV20-1	.	many	TRBJ1-5	TGCAGTGCCGATATTAACTATAGCAATCAGCCCCAGCATTTT	CSADINYSNQPQHF
TRBV6-1	.	.	TRBJ2-5	TGTGCCAGCAGTGAAGGAGGGTTCCAAGAGACCCAGTACTTC	CASSEGGFQETQYF
TRBV29-1	TRBD1	.	TRBJ1-5	TGCAGCGCCCAGGACAGGGGCAAGCCCCAGCATTTT	CSAQDRGKPQHF
TRBV7-8	TRBD2	many	TRBJ2-1	TGTGCCAGCAGCTTAGCCTTAACTAGCGGGCGATACAATGAGCAGTTCTTC	CASSLALTSGRYNEQFF
TRBV7-9	.	many	TRBJ2-1	TGTGCCAGCAGCTTAAGGGTCCACTGGCAGTTCTTC	CASSLRVHWQFF
TRBV18	.	many	TRBJ2-7	TGTGCCAGCTCACCAAATCTGCGATCCTACGAGCAGTACTTC	CASSPNLRSYEQYF
TRBV4-3	.	few	TRBJ2-1	TGCGCCAGCAGCCAAGCCCACCGATTTCGTAACAATGAGCAGTTCTTC	CASSQAHRFRNNEQFF
TRBV20-1	TRBD2	many	TRBJ2-7	TGCAGTGCTAGGGGGGGGTTTAATTCCTACGAGCAGTACTTC	CSARGGFNSYEQYF
TRBV2	.	.	TRBJ2-4	TGTGCCAGCAGTGAACGGGTGTCCCTCCTGGCCAAAAACATTCAGTACTTC	CASSERVSLLAKNIQYF
TRBV30	.	many	TRBJ1-1	TGTGCCTGGAGTGACGGGGGGGCCACTGAAGCTTTCTTT	CAWSDGGATEAFF
TRBV12-3/TRBV12-4	TRBD2	many	TRBJ2-4	TGTGCCAGCAGTTTCGGTCCGAGCGGGGGGAACATTCAGTACTTC	CASSFGPSGGNIQYF
TRBV19	TRBD1	.	TRBJ2-3	TGTGCCAGTAGCCGACAGGGTTCAGATACGCAGTATTTT	CASSRQGSDTQYF
TRBV3-1	.	many	TRBJ2-7	TGTGCCAGCAGCCAAACTACGGGAGCCAATGTCAACGAGCAGTACTTC	CASSQTTGANVNEQYF
TRBV7-9	.	many	TRBJ2-7	TGTGCCACGACAAAGGGAGATTCCTACGAGCAGTACTTC	CATTKGDSYEQYF
TRBV20-1	TRBD1	many	TRBJ1-5	TGCAGTGCTAAACCGGGACAGGGGCTCCCAGAGGGGCCCCAGCATTTT	CSAKPGQGLPEGPQHF
TRBV20-1	.	many	TRBJ2-7	TGCAGTGCTAGGGCTCTTCTAGGAGCCTACGAGCAGTACTTC	CSARALLGAYEQYF
TRBV2	.	many	TRBJ2-3	TGTGCCGGAGCGGTCTTGGGGAGCACAGATACGCAGTATTTT	CAGAVLGSTDTQYF
TRBV2	.	many	TRBJ1-5	TGTGCCAGCAGTGTCCGGGGAAATCAGCCCCAGCATTTT	CASSVRGNQPQHF
TRBV12-3/TRBV12-4	TRBD1	many	TRBJ1-2	TGTGCCAGCAGTCTAAGGACAGGCTGGGGCTACACCTTC	CASSLRTGWGYTF
TRBV4-3	TRBD1	.	TRBJ2-2	TGCGCCAGCAGCCGGGCCGGGACAGGGCGCGATGGGGGGGAGCTGTTTTTT	CASSRAGTGRDGGELFF
TRBV5-6	TRBD1	.	TRBJ1-4	TGTGCCAGCAGCTTGTGGGACAGGGTGATTGCTAATGAAAAACTGTTTTTT	CASSLWDRVIANEKLFF
TRBV19	TRBD1	.	TRBJ1-5	TGTGCCAGTAGTATCGATGGGACAGGCAATCAGCCCCAGCATTTT	CASSIDGTGNQPQHF
TRBV29-1	TRBD1	many	TRBJ1-2	TGCAGCGCCGACACCCCGGGACAGGGGGAATACTATGGCTACACCTTC	CSADTPGQGEYYGYTF
TRBV20-1	.	many	TRBJ1-4	TGCAGTGCCCGAGGCCAGGGTGGGGAAAAACTGTTTTTT	CSARGQGGEKLFF
TRBV27	.	many	TRBJ2-1	TGTGCCAGCAGTTTAGGTGTTATGGCGGATGAGCAGTTCTTC	CASSLGVMADEQFF
TRBV25-1	.	once	TRBJ1-1	TGTGCCAGCAGTGAAGTTGGACAGACTGAAGCTTTCTTT	CASSEVGQTEAFF